The clone carrying this T cell receptor beta chain was detected many times. cDNA synthesis used a TRAV/TRBV-specific primer set for both chains. It was with a constant-region primer and a V-primer adapter that TCRs were amplified over about 20 PCR cycles. Using its own MiXCR run on the reads, TCRdb lists one record per CDR3 protein. The sample gives 80,000 or so distinct CDR3 sequences, over 15% of which show up once; 1.4% to 1.5% is in the top ten. Time point meaning: after trial treatment. Specified treatment: LDRT plus nivolumab, ipilimumab, low-dose cyclophosphamide and aspirin (RACIN trial). This sample stems from a study of low-dose radiotherapy and immunotherapy resistance in tumors. V shed 5 bases and J shed 4 bases, with 11 bases lying between them. Germline V gene data show CDR1 as LGHNA and CDR2 as YSLEER. The CDR3 has 14 amino acids.

The receptor comes from a male donor with prostate cancer. The sequences come from PBMCs, collected after low-dose radiotherapy plus immunotherapy. The V gene is TRBV4-3, the J gene TRBJ2-2, with D uncertain. The CDR3 is CASSELVSTGELFF. CDR3 sequence (DNA): TGCGCCAGCAGCGAACTCGTAAGCACCGGGGAGCTGTTTTTT.